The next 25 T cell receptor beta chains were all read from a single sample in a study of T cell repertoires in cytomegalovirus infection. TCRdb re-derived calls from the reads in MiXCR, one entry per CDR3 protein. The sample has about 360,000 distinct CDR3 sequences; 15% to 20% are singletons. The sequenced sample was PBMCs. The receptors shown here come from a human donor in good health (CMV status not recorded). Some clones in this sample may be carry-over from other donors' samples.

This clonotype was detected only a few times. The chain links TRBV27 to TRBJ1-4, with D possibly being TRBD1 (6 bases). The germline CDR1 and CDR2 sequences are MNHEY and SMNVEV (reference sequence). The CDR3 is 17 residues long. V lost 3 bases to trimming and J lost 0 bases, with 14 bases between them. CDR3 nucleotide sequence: TGTGCCAGCAGTTTTCGGCGGACAGCCGCAACTAATGAAAAACTGTTTTTT. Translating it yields CASSFRRTAATNEKLFF.

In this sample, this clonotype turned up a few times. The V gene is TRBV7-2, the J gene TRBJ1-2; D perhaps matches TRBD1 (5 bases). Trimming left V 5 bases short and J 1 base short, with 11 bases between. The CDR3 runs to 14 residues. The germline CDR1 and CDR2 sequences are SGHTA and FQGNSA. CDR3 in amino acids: CASSPRTFNYGYTF. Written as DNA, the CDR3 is TGTGCCAGCAGCCCAAGGACATTTAACTATGGCTACACCTTC.

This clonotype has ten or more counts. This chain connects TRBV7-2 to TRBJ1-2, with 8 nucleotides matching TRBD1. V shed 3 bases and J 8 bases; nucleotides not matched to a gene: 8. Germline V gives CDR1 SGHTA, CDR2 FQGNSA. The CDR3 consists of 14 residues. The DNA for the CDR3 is TGTGCCAGCAGCTTTCCGTCAGGGGGCGTGGGCTACACCTTC. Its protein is CASSFPSGGVGYTF. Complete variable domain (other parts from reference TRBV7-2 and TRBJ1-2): GAGVSQSPSNKVTEKGKDVELRCDPISGHTALYWYRQSLGQGLEFLIYFQGNSAPDKSGLPSDRFSAERTGGSVSTLTIQRTQQEDSAVYLCASSFPSGGVGYTFGSGTRLTVV.

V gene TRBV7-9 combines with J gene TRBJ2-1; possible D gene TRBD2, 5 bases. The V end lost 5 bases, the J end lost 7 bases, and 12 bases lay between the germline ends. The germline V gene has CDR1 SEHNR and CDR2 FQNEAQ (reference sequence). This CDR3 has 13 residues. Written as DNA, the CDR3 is TGTGCCAGCAGCGCCAACGAGGGTAATGAGCAGTTCTTC. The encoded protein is CASSANEGNEQFF. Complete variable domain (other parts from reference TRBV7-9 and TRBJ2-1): DTGVSQNPRHKITKRGQNVTFRCDPISEHNRLYWYRQTLGQGPEFLTYFQNEAQLEKSRLLSDRFSAERPKGSFSTLEIQRTEQGDSAMYLCASSANEGNEQFFGPGTRLTVL.

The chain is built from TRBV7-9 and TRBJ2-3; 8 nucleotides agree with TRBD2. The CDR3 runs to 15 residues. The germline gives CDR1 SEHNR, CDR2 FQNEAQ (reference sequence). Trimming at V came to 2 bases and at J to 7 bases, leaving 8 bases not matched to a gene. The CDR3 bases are TGTGCCAGCAGCTTAAAGGCGGGAGGACTGTATACGCAGTATTTT. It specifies CASSLKAGGLYTQYF.

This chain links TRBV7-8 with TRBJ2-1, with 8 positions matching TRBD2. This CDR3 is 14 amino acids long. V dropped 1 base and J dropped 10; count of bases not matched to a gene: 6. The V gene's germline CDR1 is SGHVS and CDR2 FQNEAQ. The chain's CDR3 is CASSLVFERGEQFF. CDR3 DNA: TGTGCCAGCAGCTTAGTCTTTGAGCGGGGGGAGCAGTTCTTC. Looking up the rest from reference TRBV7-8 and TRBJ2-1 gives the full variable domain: GAGVSQSPRYKVAKRGQDVALRCDPISGHVSLFWYQQALGQGPEFLTYFQNEAQLDKSGLPSDRFFAERPEGSVSTLKIQRTQQEDSAVYLCASSLVFERGEQFFGPGTRLTVL.

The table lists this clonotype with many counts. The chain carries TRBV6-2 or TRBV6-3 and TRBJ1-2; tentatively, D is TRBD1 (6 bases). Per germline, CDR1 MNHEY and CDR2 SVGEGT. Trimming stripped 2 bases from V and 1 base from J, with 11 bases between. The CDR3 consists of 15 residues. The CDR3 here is CASSYAGQVNYGYTF. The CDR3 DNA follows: TGTGCCAGCAGTTACGCGGGACAAGTTAACTATGGCTACACCTTC.

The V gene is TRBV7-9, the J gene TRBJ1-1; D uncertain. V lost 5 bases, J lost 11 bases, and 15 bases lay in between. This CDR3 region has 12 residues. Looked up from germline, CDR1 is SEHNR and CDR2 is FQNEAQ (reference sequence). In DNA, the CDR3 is TGTGCCAGCAGCCAAACATCCAGGTGGGCTTTCTTT. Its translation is CASSQTSRWAFF. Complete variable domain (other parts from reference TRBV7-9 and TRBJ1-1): DTGVSQNPRHKITKRGQNVTFRCDPISEHNRLYWYRQTLGQGPEFLTYFQNEAQLEKSRLLSDRFSAERPKGSFSTLEIQRTEQGDSAMYLCASSQTSRWAFFGQGTRLTVV.

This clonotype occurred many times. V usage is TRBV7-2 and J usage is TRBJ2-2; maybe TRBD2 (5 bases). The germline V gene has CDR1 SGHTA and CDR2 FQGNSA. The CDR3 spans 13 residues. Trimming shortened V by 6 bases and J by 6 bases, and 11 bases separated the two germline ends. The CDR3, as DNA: TGTGCCAGCAGATCGAGAGCGGCCGGGGAGCTGTTTTTT. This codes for CASRSRAAGELFF.

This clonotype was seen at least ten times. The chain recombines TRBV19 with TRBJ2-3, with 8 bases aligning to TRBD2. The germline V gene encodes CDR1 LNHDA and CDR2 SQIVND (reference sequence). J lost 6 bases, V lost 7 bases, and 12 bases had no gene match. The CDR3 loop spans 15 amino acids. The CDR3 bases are TGTGCCAGTAAGCGAGCGGGAGTTCCAGGGGATACGCAGTATTTT. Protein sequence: CASKRAGVPGDTQYF.

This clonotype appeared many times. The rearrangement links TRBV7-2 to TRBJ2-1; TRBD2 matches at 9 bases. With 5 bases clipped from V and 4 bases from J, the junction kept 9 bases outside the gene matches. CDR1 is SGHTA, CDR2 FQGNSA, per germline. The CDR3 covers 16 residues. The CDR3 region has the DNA TGTGCCAGCAGCCGGCCGGGACTAGCAGCATACAATGAGCAGTTCTTC. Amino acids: CASSRPGLAAYNEQFF. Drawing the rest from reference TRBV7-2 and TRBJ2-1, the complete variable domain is GAGVSQSPSNKVTEKGKDVELRCDPISGHTALYWYRQSLGQGLEFLIYFQGNSAPDKSGLPSDRFSAERTGGSVSTLTIQRTQQEDSAVYLCASSRPGLAAYNEQFFGPGTRLTVL.

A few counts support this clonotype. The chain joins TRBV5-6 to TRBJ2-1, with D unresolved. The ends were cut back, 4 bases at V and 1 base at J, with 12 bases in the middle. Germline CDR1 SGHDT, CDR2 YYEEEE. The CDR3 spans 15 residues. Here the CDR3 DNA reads TGTGCCAGCAGCCCGGGTCGGGCGTCCTACAATGAGCAGTTCTTC. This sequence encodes CASSPGRASYNEQFF.

CDR3 region: CASSYSQAGNTIYF. CDR3 bases: TGTGCCAGCAGTTATTCTCAGGCTGGAAACACCATATATTTT. V usage is TRBV6-9 and J usage is TRBJ1-3; D is undetermined. The germline gives CDR1 MNHGY, CDR2 SVAAGI. The CDR3 has 14 residues. Trimming removed 0 bases from V and 2 bases from J, with 5 bases in between.

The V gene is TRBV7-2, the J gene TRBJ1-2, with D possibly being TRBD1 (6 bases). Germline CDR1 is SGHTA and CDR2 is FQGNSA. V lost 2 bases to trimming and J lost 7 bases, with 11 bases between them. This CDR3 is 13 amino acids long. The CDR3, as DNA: TGTGCCAGCAGCTTAACGACAGGCTCTGGCTACACCTTC. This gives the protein CASSLTTGSGYTF.

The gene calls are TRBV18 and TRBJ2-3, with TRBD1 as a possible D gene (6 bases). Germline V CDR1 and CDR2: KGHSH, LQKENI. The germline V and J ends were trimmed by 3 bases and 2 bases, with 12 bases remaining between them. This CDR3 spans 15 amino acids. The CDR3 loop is CASSPSDSYTDTQYF. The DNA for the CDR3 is TGTGCCAGCTCACCTTCGGACAGCTACACAGATACGCAGTATTTT. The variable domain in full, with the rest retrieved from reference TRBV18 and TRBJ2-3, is NAGVMQNPRHLVRRRGQEARLRCSPMKGHSHVYWYRQLPEEGLKFMVYLQKENIIDESGMPKERFSAEFPKEGPSILRIQQVVRGDSAAYFCASSPSDSYTDTQYFGPGTRLTVL.

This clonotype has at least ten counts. The CDR3 DNA sequence: TGTGCCAGCAGAAAGGGACTAGCGGGCACCGGGGAGCTGTTTTTT. This sequence encodes CASRKGLAGTGELFF. The chain recombines TRBV2 with TRBJ2-2; 12 bases align to TRBD2. V dropped 6 bases and J dropped 4; count of bases not matched to a gene: 3. The CDR3 covers 15 residues. CDR1 is SNHLY, CDR2 FYNNEI, per germline. Filled out from reference TRBV2 and TRBJ2-2, the complete variable domain reads EPEVTQTPSHQVTQMGQEVILRCVPISNHLYFYWYRQILGQKVEFLVSFYNNEISEKSEIFDDQFSVERPDGSNFTLKIRSTKLEDSAMYFCASRKGLAGTGELFFGEGSRLTVL.

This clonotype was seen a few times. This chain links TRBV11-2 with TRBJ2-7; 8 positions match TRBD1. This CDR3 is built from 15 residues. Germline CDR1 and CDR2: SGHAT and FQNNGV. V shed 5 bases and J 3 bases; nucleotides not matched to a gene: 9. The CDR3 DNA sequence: TGTGCCAGCAGCCCCAGGACAGGGATGGGCTACGAGCAGTACTTC. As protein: CASSPRTGMGYEQYF.

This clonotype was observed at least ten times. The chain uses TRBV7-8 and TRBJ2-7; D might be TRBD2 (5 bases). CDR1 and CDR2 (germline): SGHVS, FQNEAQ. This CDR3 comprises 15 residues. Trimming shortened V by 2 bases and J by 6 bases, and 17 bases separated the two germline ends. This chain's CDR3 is CASSLFRGSGVEQYF. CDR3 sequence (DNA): TGTGCCAGCAGCTTATTTCGGGGTTCCGGCGTCGAGCAGTACTTC.

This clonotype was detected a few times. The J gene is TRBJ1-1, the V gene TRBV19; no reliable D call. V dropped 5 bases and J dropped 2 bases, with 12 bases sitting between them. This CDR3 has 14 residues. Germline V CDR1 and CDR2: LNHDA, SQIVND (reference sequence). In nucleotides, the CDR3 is TGTGCCAGTAGTCCACATGGAGGAAACACTGAAGCTTTCTTT. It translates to CASSPHGGNTEAFF. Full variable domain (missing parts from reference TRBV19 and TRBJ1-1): DGGITQSPKYLFRKEGQNVTLSCEQNLNHDAMYWYRQDPGQGLRLIYYSQIVNDFQKGDIAEGYSVSREKKESFPLTVTSAQKNPTAFYLCASSPHGGNTEAFFGQGTRLTVV.

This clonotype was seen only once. The CDR3 bases are TGCAGTGCTCAGGGGGTGAACAGAAATCAGCCCCAGCATTTT. Protein sequence: CSAQGVNRNQPQHF. The chain combines TRBV20-1 with TRBJ1-5; 7 bases are a match to TRBD1. This CDR3 spans 14 amino acids. Germline CDR1 reads DFQATT; CDR2 reads SNEGSKA (reference sequence). V was clipped by 5 bases and J by 4 bases; unmatched bases: 8.

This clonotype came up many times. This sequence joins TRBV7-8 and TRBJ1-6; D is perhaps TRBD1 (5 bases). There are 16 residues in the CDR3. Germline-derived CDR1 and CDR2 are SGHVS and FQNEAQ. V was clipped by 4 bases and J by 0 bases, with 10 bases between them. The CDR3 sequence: CASSSRQGSYNSPLHF. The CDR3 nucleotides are TGTGCCAGCAGCTCTAGGCAGGGCTCCTATAATTCACCCCTCCACTTT.

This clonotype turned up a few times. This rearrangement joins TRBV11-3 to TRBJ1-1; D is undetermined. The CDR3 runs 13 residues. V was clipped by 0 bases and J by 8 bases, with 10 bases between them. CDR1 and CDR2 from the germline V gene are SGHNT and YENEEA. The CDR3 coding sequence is TGTGCCAGCAGCTTAGATCTGACGGCCGAAGCTTTCTTT. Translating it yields CASSLDLTAEAFF.

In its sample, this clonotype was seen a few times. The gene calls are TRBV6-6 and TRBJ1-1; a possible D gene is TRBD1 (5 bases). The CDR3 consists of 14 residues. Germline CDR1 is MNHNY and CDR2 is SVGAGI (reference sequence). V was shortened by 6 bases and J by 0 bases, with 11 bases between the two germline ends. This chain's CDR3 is CASSRQTMNTEAFF. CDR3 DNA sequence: TGTGCCAGCAGCCGACAGACGATGAACACTGAAGCTTTCTTT.

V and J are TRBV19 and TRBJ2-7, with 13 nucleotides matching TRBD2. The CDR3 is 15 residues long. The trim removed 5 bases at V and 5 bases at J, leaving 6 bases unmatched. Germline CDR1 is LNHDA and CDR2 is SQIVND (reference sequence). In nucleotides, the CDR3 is TGTGCCAGTAGTCCTCCGGGACTAGCGGGGAACGAGCAGTACTTC. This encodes CASSPPGLAGNEQYF.

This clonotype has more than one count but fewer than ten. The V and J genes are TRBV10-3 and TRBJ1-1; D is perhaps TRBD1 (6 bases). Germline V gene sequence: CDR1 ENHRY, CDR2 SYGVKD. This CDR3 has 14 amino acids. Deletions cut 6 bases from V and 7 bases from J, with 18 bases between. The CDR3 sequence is CAISRGGGSLEAFF. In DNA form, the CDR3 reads TGTGCCATCAGCCGAGGGGGGGGGTCCCTTGAAGCTTTCTTT.